This T cell receptor beta chain is from a study of CD4 and CD8 cells across lung adenocarcinoma regions. CDR3 length: 12 amino acids. CDR1 is GTSNPN, CDR2 SVGIG, per germline (reference sequence). MiXCR, run by TCRdb on the PCR reads, gives a single entry per CDR3 protein. This sample has some 16,000 distinct CDR3 sequences, with 55% found just once. The patients had localized lung adenocarcinoma, a non-small cell subtype. V gene TRBV30 combines with J gene TRBJ2-5; no firm D call. TRBJ2-7 matches the DNA end more closely, so the J call is doubtful. The source of this sequence is a female donor with lung adenocarcinoma. The CD4 and CD8 labels of this study may be unreliable. Sequenced input: CD8+ T cells from the center of a lung tumor. CDR3 bases: TGTGCCTGGAGATTGGAAACCTACGAGCAGTACTTC. Residues: CAWRLETYEQYF.